This T cell receptor beta chain was recovered during a study of blood T cell repertoires in COVID-19 (dated by TCRdb to 2020 to 2021). Background on the whole study: The collaborator samples originated in the United States, Italy and Spain and spanned the acute and convalescent phases of COVID-19. HLA class I and class II types, where available, came from metadata supplied by the sample provider rather than from assay-based typing. The samples were drawn from the first 160 participants of the ongoing ImmuneRACE study and from 950 to 1,500 subjects provided by 6 global collaborators. Deeply sampled blood TCRbeta repertoires from subjects exposed to, actively infected with, or recovered from COVID-19 were included in the dataset. Nearly every sample came with metadata listing a de-identified subject ID, COVID-19 status, age in years and sex. A freely available public database, intended as a resource for researchers studying the immune response to SARS-CoV-2, is where the repertoires were released. The prospective study material was composed of cDNA or gDNA derived from T cells, B-cell-depleted T cells, or PBMCs.

Participants in the prospective study were enrolled through a virtual design, were aged about 18 to 90 years, and lived in 24 United States geographic areas. To assign participants to cohorts, the prospective study relied on clinical history that participants themselves reported in a screening survey and a study questionnaire. For ImmuneRACE Cohort 3, a participant was defined as recovered based on two consecutive negative NP/OP PCR tests, clearance by a healthcare professional, or resolution of symptoms. Each participant in the prospective study had whole blood, serum and a nasopharyngeal or oropharyngeal swab collected by mobile phlebotomists. Prospective study participants could optionally give additional blood draws and questionnaires over an approximately two-month period. Prospective study blood samples were shipped either frozen or at room temperature before DNA extraction. The immunoSEQ Assay, a bias-controlled multiplex PCR, was used to amplify TCRbeta CDR3 regions from genomic DNA. Regarding the original processing steps: The number of nucleated cells in each sample was estimated by amplification of reference gene primers within the assay. To quantify the absolute abundance of each unique TCRbeta CDR3 rearrangement, sequence reads were collapsed and filtered. For each sample, productive Simpson clonality was calculated as the square root of Simpson's diversity index across productive rearrangements. This immuneACCESS table, as held by TCRdb, lists in-frame sequences with V and J called but not all clones. Of the missing ones, under half trace to an unresolved V gene in checked studies; the others have no known cause. That table supplies the V and J calls and clone size; D and trimming were determined from the DNA. Here the sample has about 300,000 clones; 87% occur a single time. The ten largest make up 5.5% to 7% of the sample.

V drops 3 bases and J drops 1 base, leaving 10 bases in between. Reading the germline V gene gives CDR1 KGHSH and CDR2 LQKENI. The CDR3 covers 15 residues, taking in both the cysteine and the phenylalanine. The retained sequence is limited to the CDR3, 45 bases, with the frame set at the first base. The investigation overall reported the following: How much clinical and demographic metadata was included differed by source and by participant, and the metadata was provided uncurated.

Worth noting for this clone: The clone's antigen remains unknown. Base qualities were left out, and no much larger clone turns up one base away.

The TCR originated in a young woman who had recovered from COVID-19. This sequence uses TRBV18 and TRBJ1-5, with TRBD1 tentatively as D gene (6 bases match). What was sequenced was PBMCs or T cells enriched from blood (not recorded which). The CDR3 protein sequence reads: CASSPADSSNQPQHF. In nucleotide form, the sequence is TGTGCCAGCTCACCCGCGGACAGCAGCAATCAGCCCCAGCATTTT.